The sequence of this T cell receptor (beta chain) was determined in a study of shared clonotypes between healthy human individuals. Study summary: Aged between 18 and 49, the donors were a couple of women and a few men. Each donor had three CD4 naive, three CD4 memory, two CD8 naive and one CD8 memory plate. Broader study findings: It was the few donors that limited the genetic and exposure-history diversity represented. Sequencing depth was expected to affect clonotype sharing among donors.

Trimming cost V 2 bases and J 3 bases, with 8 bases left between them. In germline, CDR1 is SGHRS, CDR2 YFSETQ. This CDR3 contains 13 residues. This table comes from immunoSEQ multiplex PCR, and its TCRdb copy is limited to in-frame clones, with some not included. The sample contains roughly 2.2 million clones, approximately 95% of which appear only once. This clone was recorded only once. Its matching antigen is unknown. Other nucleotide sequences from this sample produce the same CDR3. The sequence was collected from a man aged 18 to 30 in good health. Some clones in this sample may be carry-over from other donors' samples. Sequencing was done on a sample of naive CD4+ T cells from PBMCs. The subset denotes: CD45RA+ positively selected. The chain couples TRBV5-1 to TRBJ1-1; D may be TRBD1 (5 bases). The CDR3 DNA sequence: TGCGCCAGCAGCTTCGAAGGGGACACTGAAGCTTTCTTT. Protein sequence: CASSFEGDTEAFF.